The rows below give T cell receptor beta chains drawn from one sample of a study of Graves' ophthalmopathy and Graves' hyperthyroidism. TCRdb re-called the multiplex PCR reads with MiXCR, one entry per CDR3 protein. In the table there are about 740,000 distinct CDR3 sequences, roughly two fifths of which are singletons. The sample consisted of peripheral blood. These receptors were obtained from an adult man with Graves' ophthalmopathy. Both conserved end residues are part of each CDR3. The D gene is left open where the match is weak. Clone size is shown for a subset of rows, as once, few, many or a class of expanded clone.

J | D | V | size | CDR3 | DNA
TRBJ1-1 | NA | TRBV10-3 | few | CASSLGEGSYTEAFF | TGTGCCAGCAGTTTAGGAGAGGGCAGTTACACTGAAGCTTTCTTT
TRBJ1-1 | NA | TRBV7-9 | once | CAWSATPNTEAFF | TGTGCCTGGAGTGCTACACCGAACACTGAAGCTTTCTTT
TRBJ1-5 | TRBD1 | TRBV2 | NA | CAGGTGRNQPQHF | TGTGCCGGGGGGACAGGGAGAAATCAGCCCCAGCATTTT
TRBJ1-5 | NA | TRBV25-1 | NA | CASSESHSLGEPQHF | TGTGCCAGCAGTGAAAGTCACAGCCTGGGGGAGCCCCAGCATTTT
TRBJ1-6 | TRBD1 | TRBV5-8 | many | CASSPGQVDNSPLHF | TGTGCCAGCAGCCCGGGACAGGTGGATAATTCACCCCTCCACTTT
TRBJ2-5 | NA | TRBV7-2 | many | CASSLLAHGETQYF | TGTGCCAGCAGCTTACTCGCCCACGGGGAGACCCAGTACTTC
TRBJ1-5 | NA | TRBV10-2 | once | CASVGGPIQHF | TGCGCCAGCGTGGGGGGTCCGATCCAGCATTTT
TRBJ2-7 | NA | TRBV7-2 | NA | CASSPPWASYEQYF | TGTGCCAGCTCACCGCCTTGGGCCTCCTACGAGCAGTACTTC
TRBJ1-3 | TRBD1 | TRBV10-3 | NA | CAIKFSGQGATGYTIYF | TGTGCCATCAAATTCTCTGGACAGGGGGCGACTGGCTACACCATATATTTT
TRBJ2-6 | TRBD1 | TRBV10-3 | many | CAIRTGQGFPTGANVLTF | TGTGCCATCAGAACGGGACAGGGTTTCCCCACTGGGGCCAACGTCCTGACTTTC
TRBJ2-7 | NA | TRBV9 | few | CASSVGGSLGGEQYF | TGTGCCAGCAGCGTAGGTGGGAGCCTCGGCGGCGAGCAGTACTTC
TRBJ2-5 | NA | TRBV2 | NA | CASSVTGGGQPQYF | TGTGCCAGCTCCGTTACAGGGGGGGGTCAGCCCCAGTACTTC
TRBJ2-7 | NA | TRBV2 | many | CATRGRPYEQYF | TGTGCGACAAGAGGCAGGCCCTACGAGCAGTACTTC
TRBJ2-2 | TRBD2 | TRBV7-9 | few | CAIRRGDVNTGELFF | TGTGCTATTCGTCGGGGGGACGTGAACACCGGGGAGCTGTTTTTT
TRBJ2-7 | NA | TRBV5-4 | few | CASSLAGLPSYEQYF | TGTGCCAGCAGCTTGGCAGGGCTACCCTCCTACGAGCAGTACTTC
TRBJ2-5 | NA | TRBV2 | NA | CASSPIAAAQETQYF | TGTGCCAGCAGTCCTATCGCGGCGGCACAAGAGACCCAGTACTTC
TRBJ1-2 | NA | TRBV20-1 | NA | CSARDPRTAGVYTF | TGCAGTGCTAGAGATCCAAGGACCGCTGGGGTCTACACCTTC
TRBJ1-3 | NA | TRBV20-1 | few | CSADSSGRMGNTIYF | TGCAGTGCAGACAGCTCGGGGCGCATGGGAAACACCATATATTTT
TRBJ1-1 | NA | TRBV20-1 | NA | CSARSLDGGVTEAFF | TGCAGTGCTAGATCTCTCGACGGGGGGGTCACTGAAGCTTTCTTT
TRBJ1-5 | NA | TRBV7-9 | few | CASSQGGFQPQHF | TGTGCCAGCAGCCAAGGAGGGTTTCAGCCCCAGCATTTT
TRBJ2-5 | TRBD1 | TRBV2 | many | CASSEDRGWETQYF | TGTGCCAGCAGTGAAGACAGGGGGTGGGAGACCCAGTACTTC
TRBJ1-2 | NA | TRBV2 | NA | CASSLGNRRRGYTF | TGTGCCAGCAGTTTGGGGAATAGGCGGAGGGGCTACACCTTC
TRBJ1-1 | TRBD1 | TRBV7-3 | few | CASSLMTGGNTEAFF | TGTGCCAGCAGCCTGATGACAGGGGGGAACACTGAAGCTTTCTTT
TRBJ2-6 | NA | TRBV7-9 | NA | CASSPSFRVSGANVLTF | TGTGCCAGCAGTCCGAGCTTCAGGGTCTCTGGGGCCAACGTCCTGACTTTC
TRBJ2-5 | NA | TRBV5-8 | few | CASSETGRVKEETQYF | TGTGCCAGCAGCGAAACAGGGAGGGTGAAAGAAGAGACCCAGTACTTC